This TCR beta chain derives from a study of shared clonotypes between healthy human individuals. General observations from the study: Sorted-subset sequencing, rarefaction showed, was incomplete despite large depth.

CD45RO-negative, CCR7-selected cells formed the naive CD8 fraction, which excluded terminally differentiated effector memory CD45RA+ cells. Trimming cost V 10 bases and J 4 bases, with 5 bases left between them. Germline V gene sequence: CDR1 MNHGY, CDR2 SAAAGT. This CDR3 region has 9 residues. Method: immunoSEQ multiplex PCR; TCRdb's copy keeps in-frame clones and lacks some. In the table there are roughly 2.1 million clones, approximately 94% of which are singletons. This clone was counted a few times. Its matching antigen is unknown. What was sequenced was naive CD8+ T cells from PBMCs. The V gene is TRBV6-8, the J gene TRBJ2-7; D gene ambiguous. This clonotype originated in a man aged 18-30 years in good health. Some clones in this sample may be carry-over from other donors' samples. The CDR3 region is CATEYEQYF. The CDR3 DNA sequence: TGTGCCACCGAATACGAGCAGTACTTC.